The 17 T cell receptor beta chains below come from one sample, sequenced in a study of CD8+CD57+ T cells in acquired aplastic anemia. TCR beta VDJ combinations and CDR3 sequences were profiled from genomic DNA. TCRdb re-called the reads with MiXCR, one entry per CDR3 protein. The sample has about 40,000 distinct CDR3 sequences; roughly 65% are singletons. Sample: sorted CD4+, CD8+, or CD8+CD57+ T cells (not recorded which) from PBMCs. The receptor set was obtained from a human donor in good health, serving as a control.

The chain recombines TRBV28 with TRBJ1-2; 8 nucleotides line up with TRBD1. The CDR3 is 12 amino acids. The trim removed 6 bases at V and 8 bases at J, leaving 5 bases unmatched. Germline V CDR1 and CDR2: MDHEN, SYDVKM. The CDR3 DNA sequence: TGTGCCAGCAGCCGAGACAGGGGAGGCTACACCTTC. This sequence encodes CASSRDRGGYTF.

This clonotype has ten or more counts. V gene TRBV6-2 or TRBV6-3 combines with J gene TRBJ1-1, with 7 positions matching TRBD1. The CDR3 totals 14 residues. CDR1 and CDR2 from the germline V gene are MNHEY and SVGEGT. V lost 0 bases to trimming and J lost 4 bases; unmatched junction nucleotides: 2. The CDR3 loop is CASSYSRTGTEAFF. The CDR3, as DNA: TGTGCCAGCAGTTACTCTAGGACAGGCACTGAAGCTTTCTTT.

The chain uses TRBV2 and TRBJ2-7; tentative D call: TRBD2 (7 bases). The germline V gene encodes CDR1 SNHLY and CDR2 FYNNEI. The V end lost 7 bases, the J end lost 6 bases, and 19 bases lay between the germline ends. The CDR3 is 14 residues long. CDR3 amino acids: CASTRGGLPGEQYF. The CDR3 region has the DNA TGTGCCAGCACAAGGGGGGGACTCCCTGGCGAGCAGTACTTC.

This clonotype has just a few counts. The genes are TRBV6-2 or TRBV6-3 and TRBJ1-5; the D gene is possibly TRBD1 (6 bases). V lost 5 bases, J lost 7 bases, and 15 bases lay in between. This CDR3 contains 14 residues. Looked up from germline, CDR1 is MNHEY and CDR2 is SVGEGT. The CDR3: CASSRAGVGQPQHF. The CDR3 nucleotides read TGTGCCAGCAGTCGGGCAGGGGTCGGCCAGCCCCAGCATTTT.

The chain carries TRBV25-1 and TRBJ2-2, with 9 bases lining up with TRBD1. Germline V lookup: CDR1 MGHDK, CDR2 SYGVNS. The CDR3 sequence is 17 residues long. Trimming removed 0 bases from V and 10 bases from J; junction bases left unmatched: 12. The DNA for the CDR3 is TGTGCCAGCAGTGAATATAACTCCGGGACAGGGTACTTGGAGCTGTTTTTT. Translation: CASSEYNSGTGYLELFF.

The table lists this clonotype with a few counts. CDR3 bases: TGCAGCGTCCAGGCCGGGACAGGGACCTACGAGCAGTACTTC. This encodes CSVQAGTGTYEQYF. This chain uses TRBV29-1 with TRBJ2-7; 9 nucleotides match TRBD1. Per the germline V gene, CDR1 is SQVTM and CDR2 is ANQGSEA. V shed 6 bases, J shed 2 bases, and the junction held 8 bases outside the gene matches. CDR3 length equals 14 residues.

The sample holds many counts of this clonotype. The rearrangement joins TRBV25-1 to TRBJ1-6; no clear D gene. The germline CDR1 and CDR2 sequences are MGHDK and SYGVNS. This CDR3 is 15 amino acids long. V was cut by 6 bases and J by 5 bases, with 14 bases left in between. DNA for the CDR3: TGTGCCAGCAGGGCGTGGGAAAGCGATAATTCACCCCTCCACTTT. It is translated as CASRAWESDNSPLHF.

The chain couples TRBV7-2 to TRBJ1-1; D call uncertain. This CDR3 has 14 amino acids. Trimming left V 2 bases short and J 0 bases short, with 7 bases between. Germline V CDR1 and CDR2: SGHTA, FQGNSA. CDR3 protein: CASSLQGMNTEAFF. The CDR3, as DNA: TGTGCCAGCAGCTTACAAGGAATGAACACTGAAGCTTTCTTT.

The CDR3 region is CASSFFDRANTEAFF. CDR3 DNA sequence: TGTGCCAGCAGCTTTTTCGACAGGGCGAACACTGAAGCTTTCTTT. This chain uses TRBV5-6 with TRBJ1-1, with 7 bases fitting TRBD1. CDR3 size: 15 residues. Germline V CDR1 and CDR2: SGHDT, YYEEEE. The trim removed 2 bases at V and 1 base at J, leaving 5 bases unmatched. The full variable domain, completed using reference TRBV5-6 and TRBJ1-1, is DAGVTQSPTHLIKTRGQQVTLRCSPKSGHDTVSWYQQALGQGPQFIFQYYEEEERQRGNFPDRFSGHQFPNYSSELNVNALLLGDSALYLCASSFFDRANTEAFFGQGTRLTVV.

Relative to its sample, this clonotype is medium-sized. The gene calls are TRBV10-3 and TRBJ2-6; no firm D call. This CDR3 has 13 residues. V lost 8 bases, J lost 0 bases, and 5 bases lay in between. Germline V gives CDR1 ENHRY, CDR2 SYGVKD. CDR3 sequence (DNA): TGTGCCATCTCGGCCTCTGGGGCCAACGTCCTGACTTTC. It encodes CAISASGANVLTF.

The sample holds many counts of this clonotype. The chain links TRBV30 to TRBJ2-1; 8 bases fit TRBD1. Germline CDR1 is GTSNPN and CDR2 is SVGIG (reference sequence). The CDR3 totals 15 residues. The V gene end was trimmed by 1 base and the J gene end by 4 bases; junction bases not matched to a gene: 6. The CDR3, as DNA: TGTGCCTGGAGTGGTATGGACAGGGATTACAATGAGCAGTTCTTC. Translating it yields CAWSGMDRDYNEQFF.

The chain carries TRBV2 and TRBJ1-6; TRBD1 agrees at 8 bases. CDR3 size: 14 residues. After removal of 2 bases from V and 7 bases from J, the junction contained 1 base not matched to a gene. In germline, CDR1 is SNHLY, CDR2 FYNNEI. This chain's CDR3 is CASSEYRGNSPLHF. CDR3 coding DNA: TGTGCCAGCAGTGAATACAGGGGGAATTCACCCCTCCACTTT.

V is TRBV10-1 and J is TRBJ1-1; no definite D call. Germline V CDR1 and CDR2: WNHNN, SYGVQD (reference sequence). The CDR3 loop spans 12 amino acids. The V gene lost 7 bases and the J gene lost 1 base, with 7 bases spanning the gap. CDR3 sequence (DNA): TGCGCCAGCAACCACAGGAACACTGAAGCTTTCTTT. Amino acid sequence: CASNHRNTEAFF.

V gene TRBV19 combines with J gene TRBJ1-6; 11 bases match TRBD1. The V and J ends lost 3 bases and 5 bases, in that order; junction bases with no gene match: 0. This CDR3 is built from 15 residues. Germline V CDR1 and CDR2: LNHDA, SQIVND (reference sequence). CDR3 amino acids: CASSMGQGDNSPLHF. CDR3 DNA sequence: TGTGCCAGTAGTATGGGACAGGGGGATAATTCACCCCTCCACTTT.

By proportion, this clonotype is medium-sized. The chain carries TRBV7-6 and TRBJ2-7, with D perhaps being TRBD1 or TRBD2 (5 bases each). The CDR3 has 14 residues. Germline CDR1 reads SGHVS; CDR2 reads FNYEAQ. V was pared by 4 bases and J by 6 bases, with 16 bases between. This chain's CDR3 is CASSSGTGYSEQYF. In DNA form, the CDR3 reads TGTGCCAGCAGCTCCGGGACCGGTTACTCCGAGCAGTACTTC.

The CDR3 bases are TGTGCCAGTAGTCCGACGGACAGCTCCTACGAGCAGTACTTC. It is translated as CASSPTDSSYEQYF. The chain is built from TRBV19 and TRBJ2-7; tentatively, D is TRBD1 (6 bases). Germline loops: CDR1 LNHDA, CDR2 SQIVND (reference sequence). CDR3 length: 14 residues. Trimming took 5 bases from V and 0 from J, leaving 11 bases between them.

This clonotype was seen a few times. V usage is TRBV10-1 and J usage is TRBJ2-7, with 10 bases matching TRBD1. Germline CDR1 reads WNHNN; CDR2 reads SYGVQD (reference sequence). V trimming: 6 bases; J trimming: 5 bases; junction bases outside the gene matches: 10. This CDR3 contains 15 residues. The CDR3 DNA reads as TGCGCCAGCAGCTGGACAGGGGGTCCTGGGGACGAGCAGTACTTC. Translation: CASSWTGGPGDEQYF.